These 14 T cell receptor beta chains were sequenced from one sample in a study of beta chain features in type 1 diabetes. The antigens these receptors bind are not known. Whole-study results and caveats: Among all four CD4+ subsets, Type 1 diabetes patients had TCRB CDR3s that were moderately but significantly shorter.

Isolated RNA was reverse transcribed in full, so expressed TCRB transcripts were sequenced. Generated by immunoSEQ multiplex PCR, the TCRdb table keeps only in-frame clones and is missing some. The table records around 300,000 clones, around 16% of them present only once. The sequenced sample consisted of naive CD4+ T cells from blood. The source of these receptors is a man aged 18 to 29 with type 1 diabetes.

The chain carries TRBV7-2 and TRBJ2-7; 9 bases line up with TRBD2. From germline, CDR1 is SGHTA and CDR2 FQGNSA. J gave up 8 bases and V 1 base, and 3 bases lay outside the gene matches. This CDR3 is 13 amino acids long. The CDR3 DNA reads TGTGCCAGCAGCTTAGGGCGGGGGGGGCAGCAGTACTTC. Its protein is CASSLGRGGQQYF.

This chain joins TRBV29-1 and TRBJ1-2; 8 nucleotides line up with TRBD1. V gave up 7 bases and J gave up 5 bases; unmatched junction bases: 12. Germline CDR1 is SQVTM and CDR2 is ANQGSEA. The CDR3 consists of 14 residues. CDR3 DNA sequence: TGCAGCGACGCTTACCCGGACAGGGAATATGGCTACACCTTC. Translated, it gives CSDAYPDREYGYTF.

The J gene is TRBJ2-3, the V gene TRBV6-4, with a weak D call TRBD1 (5 bases). The CDR3 covers 14 residues. The germline V gene has CDR1 MRHNA and CDR2 SNTAGT. Trimming shortened V by 2 bases and J by 2 bases, and 8 bases separated the two germline ends. This chain's CDR3 is CASSDQGSTDTQYF. DNA for the CDR3: TGTGCCAGCAGTGACCAGGGCTCCACAGATACGCAGTATTTT.

This clone was found a few times. CDR3 in amino acids: CASIERPSSYNEQFF. The CDR3 DNA reads TGTGCCAGCATCGAGCGCCCAAGCTCCTACAATGAGCAGTTCTTC. This rearrangement joins TRBV6-1 to TRBJ2-1, with D uncertain. The CDR3 is 15 amino acids. V lost 7 bases and J lost 0, with 13 bases in between. CDR1 and CDR2 from the germline V gene are MNHNS and SASEGT.

This clone was picked up a small number of times. The rearrangement uses TRBV14 and TRBJ2-5, with 8 bases identical to TRBD2. Germline CDR1 SGHDN, CDR2 FVKESK. With V trimmed by 2 bases and J by 0 bases, 5 bases remained unmatched. The CDR3 spans 16 residues. CDR3 protein: CASSQPGLEYQETQYF. In DNA, the CDR3 is TGTGCCAGCAGCCAACCGGGACTAGAGTACCAAGAGACCCAGTACTTC.

This chain joins TRBV29-1 and TRBJ2-3; 8 bases line up with TRBD1. The germline V gene encodes CDR1 SQVTM and CDR2 ANQGSEA. This CDR3 has 14 residues. Trimming at V came to 4 bases and at J to 4 bases, leaving 7 bases not matched to a gene. CDR3 DNA sequence: TGCAGCGTTGGGGGACAGGTATGGGCAGATACGCAGTATTTT. Its translation: CSVGGQVWADTQYF.

This clone has only a few counts. The gene calls are TRBV9 and TRBJ2-1; 7 bases are shared with TRBD1. Germline trimming cut 3 bases from V and 6 bases from J; bases unmatched to any gene: 6. The CDR3 has 14 amino acids. CDR1 and CDR2 from the germline V gene are SGDLS and YYNGEE. The CDR3 is CASSGQGVGNEQFF. The CDR3 nucleotides read TGTGCCAGCAGCGGGCAGGGGGTTGGCAATGAGCAGTTCTTC.

This clone was recorded a few times. Other nucleotide sequences in the sample specify the same CDR3. The CDR3 spells CASSLVGGNEQFF. The CDR3 bases are TGTGCCAGCAGCTTGGTCGGGGGCAATGAGCAGTTCTTC. The chain joins TRBV7-9 to TRBJ2-1, with D possibly TRBD2 on 6 matching bases. V was trimmed by 3 bases and J by 6 bases, leaving 9 bases between them. CDR1 is SEHNR, CDR2 FQNEAQ, per germline (reference sequence). The CDR3 has 13 amino acids.

Of note for this clone: Additional DNA sequences in this sample encode the identical CDR3. The chain couples TRBV9 to TRBJ2-7; possible D gene TRBD2, 6 bases. Germline CDR1 reads SGDLS; CDR2 reads YYNGEE. CDR3 length: 14 residues. Trimming removed 3 bases from V and 0 bases from J, with 10 bases in between. CDR3 protein: CASSAGTSSYEQYF. In DNA form, the CDR3 reads TGTGCCAGCAGCGCCGGGACTTCCTCCTACGAGCAGTACTTC.

The rearrangement joins TRBV25-1 to TRBJ2-5, with 7 bases identical to TRBD2. The CDR3 has 16 amino acids. From germline, CDR1 is MGHDK and CDR2 SYGVNS. Losses at the gene ends were 7 bases for V and 5 bases for J; bases not matched to a gene: 16. In nucleotides, the CDR3 is TGTGCCAGCACCTCAATCACAGGTCACGGGGGGGAGACCCAGTACTTC. It yields the protein CASTSITGHGGETQYF.

This chain links TRBV7-2 with TRBJ1-2; 9 nucleotides agree with TRBD1. CDR1 SGHTA and CDR2 FQGNSA come from the germline V gene. The CDR3 is made up of 16 amino acids. V shed 5 bases and J 7 bases; nucleotides not matched to a gene: 14. The DNA for the CDR3 is TGTGCCAGCAGCCTCTCCCCGACAGGGGGTGGGGGTGGCTACACCTTC. It encodes CASSLSPTGGGGGYTF.

This clone was detected only a few times. The J gene is TRBJ2-6, the V gene TRBV18; D is unclear. V lost 0 bases and J 0 bases, leaving 3 bases between the germline ends. Germline V gives CDR1 KGHSH, CDR2 LQKENI. The CDR3 runs to 15 residues. CDR3 protein: CASSPPSSGANVLTF. The CDR3 bases are TGTGCCAGCTCACCACCGAGCTCTGGGGCCAACGTCCTGACTTTC.

V is TRBV4-3 and J is TRBJ1-2, with TRBD1 matching over 8 bases. This CDR3 spans 15 amino acids. After removal of 0 bases from V and 8 bases from J, the junction contained 8 bases not matched to a gene. The germline gives CDR1 LGHNA, CDR2 YSLEER. The CDR3 loop reads CASSQDTDRGRGYTF. CDR3 bases: TGCGCCAGCAGCCAAGATACAGACAGGGGAAGAGGCTACACCTTC.

This clone was counted only a few times. This chain uses TRBV5-4 with TRBJ1-2; the match to TRBD1 covers 12 bases. Unmatched junction bases numbered 9, after V lost 6 bases and J lost 3 bases. Germline V gene sequence: CDR1 SGHNT, CDR2 YYREEE (reference sequence). The CDR3 covers 16 residues. Written as DNA, the CDR3 is TGTGCCAGCACTAAGGGGGGACAGGGGGCGGACTATGGCTACACCTTC. Its translation is CASTKGGQGADYGYTF. Combining the CDR3 with reference TRBV5-4 and TRBJ1-2 gives the whole variable domain ETGVTQSPTHLIKTRGQQVTLRCSSQSGHNTVSWYQQALGQGPQFIFQYYREEENGRGNFPPRFSGLQFPNYSSELNVNALELDDSALYLCASTKGGQGADYGYTFGSGTRLTVV.